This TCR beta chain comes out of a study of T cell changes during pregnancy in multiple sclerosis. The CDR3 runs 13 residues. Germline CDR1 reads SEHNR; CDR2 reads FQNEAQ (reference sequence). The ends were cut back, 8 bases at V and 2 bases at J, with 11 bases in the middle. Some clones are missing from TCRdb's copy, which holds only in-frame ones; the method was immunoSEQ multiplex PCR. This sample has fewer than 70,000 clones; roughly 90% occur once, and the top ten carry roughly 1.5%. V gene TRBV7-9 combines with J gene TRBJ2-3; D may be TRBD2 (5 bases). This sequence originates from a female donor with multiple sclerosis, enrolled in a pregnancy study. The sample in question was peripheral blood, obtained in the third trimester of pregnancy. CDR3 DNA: TGTGCCAGCGAGGACTCACACACAGATACGCAGTATTTT. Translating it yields CASEDSHTDTQYF.